The 20 T cell receptor beta chains below all came from one sample that was sequenced in a study of shared clonotypes between healthy human individuals. Here immunoSEQ multiplex PCR was the method, and the copy in TCRdb shows in-frame clones only, minus some. The sample yields approximately 1,500,000 clones, approximately 98% seen once. The sequenced sample consisted of naive CD4+ T cells sorted from blood. The subset: CD45RA+ positively selected. Receptors originate from a man aged 30 to 39 in good health.

This chain links TRBV7-2 with TRBJ2-1, with D perhaps TRBD1 or TRBD2 (5 bases each). V gave up 5 bases and J gave up 8 bases, with 16 bases separating them. Germline loops: CDR1 SGHTA, CDR2 FQGNSA. The CDR3 totals 14 residues. The CDR3 region is CASSPRDPSDEQFF. In DNA, the CDR3 is TGTGCCAGCAGCCCCCGGGACCCTAGTGATGAGCAGTTCTTC.

The V and J genes are TRBV7-9 and TRBJ1-4; no clear D gene. Germline assignment: CDR1 SEHNR and CDR2 FQNEAQ (reference sequence). This CDR3 has 14 amino acids. V shed 1 base and J shed 5 bases, with 8 bases lying between them. CDR3 nucleotide sequence: TGTGCCAGCAGCTTAGGGGGAGGAAATGAAAAACTGTTTTTT. Translated: CASSLGGGNEKLFF.

V gene TRBV18 combines with J gene TRBJ1-1; D not resolved. The germline gives CDR1 KGHSH, CDR2 LQKENI. The CDR3 contains 15 residues. With 3 bases removed from V and 1 base from J, the gap between germline ends came to 12 bases. The CDR3 nucleotides read TGTGCCAGCTCACCCAATTGGAACAGGAACACTGAAGCTTTCTTT. Its protein is CASSPNWNRNTEAFF.

About this clone: This specimen includes other DNA sequences encoding the same CDR3. The chain carries TRBV18 and TRBJ2-5; possible D gene TRBD1, 6 bases. This CDR3 is built from 15 residues. V was cut by 2 bases and J by 1 base, with 11 bases left in between. Per the germline V gene, CDR1 is KGHSH and CDR2 is LQKENI. The CDR3, as DNA: TGTGCCAGCTCACCAACAGGGTTGGGCCAAGAGACCCAGTACTTC. It encodes CASSPTGLGQETQYF.

This chain links TRBV19 with TRBJ2-7, with 10 nucleotides matching TRBD2. Germline CDR1 is LNHDA and CDR2 is SQIVND (reference sequence). Trimming took 3 bases from V and 9 from J; bases not matched to a gene: 5. The CDR3 has 13 residues. As DNA, the CDR3 is TGTGCCAGTAGTATGGAACTAGCGGGAACGCAGTACTTC. The encoded protein is CASSMELAGTQYF.

The chain uses TRBV14 and TRBJ2-3; D unclear. Per the germline V gene, CDR1 is SGHDN and CDR2 is FVKESK. The length of the CDR3 is 13 residues. V lost 7 bases, J lost 0 bases, and 8 bases lay in between. In DNA, the CDR3 is TGTGCCAGCACGGGTCCTAGCACAGATACGCAGTATTTT. Its translation is CASTGPSTDTQYF. The complete variable domain, with remaining parts taken from reference TRBV14 and TRBJ2-3, reads EAGVTQFPSHSVIEKGQTVTLRCDPISGHDNLYWYRRVMGKEIKFLLHFVKESKQDESGMPNNRFLAERTGGTYSTLKVQPAELEDSGVYFCASTGPSTDTQYFGPGTRLTVL.

This sequence joins TRBV11-2 and TRBJ2-4; D uncertain. The germline V gene encodes CDR1 SGHAT and CDR2 FQNNGV. The CDR3 spans 12 residues. Trimming left V 0 bases short and J 9 bases short, with 6 bases between. The CDR3 DNA is TGTGCCAGCAGCTTAGATCCTGGCATTCAGTACTTC. Encoded protein: CASSLDPGIQYF.

The chain couples TRBV9 to TRBJ2-1; D unclear. CDR3 length: 15 amino acids. Germline-derived CDR1 and CDR2 are SGDLS and YYNGEE. Trimming took 0 bases from V and 4 from J, leaving 11 bases between them. As DNA, the CDR3 is TGTGCCAGCAGCGTAGAGGTGGCCGGTTACAATGAGCAGTTCTTC. This codes for CASSVEVAGYNEQFF.

V usage is TRBV27 and J usage is TRBJ2-4, with unresolved D. This CDR3 has 16 amino acids. V gave up 4 bases and J gave up 1 base, with 14 bases separating them. In germline, CDR1 is MNHEY, CDR2 SMNVEV (reference sequence). This CDR3 is CASSSLSVVAKNIQYF. The CDR3 bases are TGTGCCAGCAGTTCCCTTTCGGTGGTTGCCAAAAACATTCAGTACTTC.

V gene TRBV5-1 combines with J gene TRBJ1-2; TRBD1 agrees at 9 bases. This CDR3 is 16 amino acids long. Looked up from germline, CDR1 is SGHRS and CDR2 is YFSETQ. V dropped 3 bases and J dropped 2; count of bases not matched to a gene: 8. CDR3 in amino acids: CASSSQAGQGNYGYTF. CDR3 coding DNA: TGCGCCAGCAGCTCCCAGGCGGGACAGGGAAACTATGGCTACACCTTC.

V and J are TRBV11-2 and TRBJ2-5, with D possibly matching TRBD2 (5 bases). V was pared by 3 bases and J by 2 bases, with 10 bases between. CDR1 SGHAT and CDR2 FQNNGV come from the germline V gene. The CDR3 totals 14 residues. CDR3 residues: CASSLRVWQETQYF. CDR3 DNA: TGTGCCAGCAGCTTGAGGGTATGGCAAGAGACCCAGTACTTC.

The chain uses TRBV9 and TRBJ2-1; tentative D call: TRBD1 (5 bases). CDR1 SGDLS and CDR2 YYNGEE come from the germline V gene. The CDR3 runs to 16 residues. V lost 3 bases, J lost 0 bases, and 13 bases lay in between. CDR3 sequence reads: CASSADKISSYNEQFF. CDR3 bases: TGTGCCAGCAGCGCGGACAAAATTAGCTCCTACAATGAGCAGTTCTTC.

This chain uses TRBV27 with TRBJ1-5; D gene ambiguous. Germline V gene lookup returns CDR1 MNHEY and CDR2 SMNVEV (reference sequence). Trimming shortened V by 2 bases and J by 4 bases, and 21 bases separated the two germline ends. The CDR3 contains 18 residues. CDR3 bases: TGTGCCAGCAGTTTACATGCCCCGTTGGCCCAATGGAATCAGCCCCAGCATTTT. This gives the protein CASSLHAPLAQWNQPQHF.

The chain employs TRBV19 and TRBJ2-3, with D possibly TRBD2 on 5 matching bases. The V gene lost 7 bases and the J gene lost 4 bases, with 21 bases spanning the gap. The CDR3 spans 16 residues. The germline V gene encodes CDR1 LNHDA and CDR2 SQIVND (reference sequence). The CDR3 sequence: CASKYRQAVISDTQYF. CDR3 DNA: TGTGCCAGTAAATATCGGCAAGCGGTCATCTCAGATACGCAGTATTTT.

The chain joins TRBV7-3 to TRBJ2-1; TRBD2 aligns across 12 bases. J lost 6 bases, V lost 5 bases, and 8 bases had no gene match. The CDR3 length is 16 residues. Germline V gives CDR1 SGHTA, CDR2 FQGTGA. CDR3 region: CASSTTSGSPGNEQFF. CDR3 nucleotide sequence: TGTGCCAGCAGCACGACTAGCGGGAGTCCCGGCAATGAGCAGTTCTTC.

The V call is TRBV2, the J call TRBJ1-5; 7 bases align to TRBD1. The ends lost 5 bases at V and 0 bases at J; junction bases unmatched: 4. Germline values: CDR1 SNHLY, CDR2 FYNNEI. CDR3 size: 15 residues. CDR3 sequence (DNA): TGTGCCAGCAGTCCGGGACAGTATAGCAATCAGCCCCAGCATTTT. This translates into CASSPGQYSNQPQHF.

V is TRBV7-6 and J is TRBJ2-2; D is unresolved. V lost 3 bases and J lost 1, with 6 bases in between. This CDR3 comprises 14 residues. In germline, CDR1 is SGHVS, CDR2 FNYEAQ. The CDR3 DNA follows: TGTGCCAGCAGCTTGGTCCAGAACACCGGGGAGCTGTTTTTT. This translates into CASSLVQNTGELFF.

With regard to this clone: This specimen includes other DNA sequences encoding the same CDR3. The chain links TRBV29-1 to TRBJ2-7, with D perhaps matching TRBD1 (6 bases). CDR3 length: 12 residues. CDR1 is SQVTM, CDR2 ANQGSEA, per germline. Trimming pared 6 bases from V and 4 bases from J, leaving 13 bases between. DNA of the CDR3: TGCAGCGTGGTCAGGGGCCCTTACGAGCAGTACTTC. Amino acid sequence: CSVVRGPYEQYF.

V and J are TRBV5-1 and TRBJ1-4, with D possibly being TRBD1 (6 bases). The V gene lost 4 bases and the J gene lost 8 bases, with 18 bases spanning the gap. The CDR3 spans 15 residues. From germline, CDR1 is SGHRS and CDR2 YFSETQ. The DNA of the CDR3 is TGCGCCAGCAGCCCGGTGCAGGAAGGGGGGGAAAAACTGTTTTTT. Protein product: CASSPVQEGGEKLFF.

The chain couples TRBV5-8 to TRBJ1-2; D not resolved. This CDR3 has 12 amino acids. The germline CDR1 and CDR2 sequences are SGHTS and YDEGEE. V dropped 2 bases and J dropped 7 bases, with 9 bases sitting between them. The CDR3: CASSFGLSGYTF. The CDR3 region has the DNA TGTGCCAGCAGCTTCGGACTATCTGGCTACACCTTC.